In this sample, the clone carrying this T cell receptor beta chain turned up many times. What it recognizes is unknown. This specimen belongs to a study of T cell repertoires in cytomegalovirus infection. Study summary: Matching HLA type, along with CMV infection, was indicated by public TCR beta signatures.

TCRdb itself ran the reads through MiXCR, one entry per CDR3 protein. The sample includes about 490,000 distinct CDR3 sequences, 16% of them seen just once. Germline V lookup: CDR1 LNHNV, CDR2 YYDKDF (reference sequence). CDR3 size: 19 residues. Deletions cut 0 bases from V and 3 bases from J, with 24 bases between. Study conclusions and caveats: Predominance within the ex vivo response was attributable to HLA-C-restricted CMV-specific TCR beta clonotypes.

This TCR came from a human donor in good health (CMV status not recorded). Some clones in this sample may be carry-over from other donors' samples. Sequencing input: CD8+ T cells from PBMCs. The rearrangement links TRBV15 to TRBJ2-7, with a possible D match to TRBD1 (6 bases). The CDR3: CATSRDYPSTGRDDYEQYF. In nucleotides, the CDR3 is TGTGCCACCAGCAGAGATTACCCCTCTACAGGGAGAGACGACTACGAGCAGTACTTC.